The following is a T cell receptor beta chain sequence with its context. This record belongs to a study of T cells in localized non-small cell lung cancer. Generated by immunoSEQ multiplex PCR, the TCRdb table keeps only in-frame clones and is missing some. Of around 92,000 clones listed, approximately 91% are singletons. Trimming at V came to 4 bases and at J to 0 bases, leaving 5 bases not matched to a gene. The germline CDR1 and CDR2 sequences are LNHDA and SQIVND (reference sequence). This CDR3 is built from 15 residues. The chain carries TRBV19 and TRBJ1-2; the match to TRBD1 covers 7 bases. The sequence was obtained from a woman between 40 and 69 years old with stage II squamous cell lung carcinoma. The source was PBMCs, collected before any cancer treatment. The CDR3 DNA follows: TGTGCCAGTAGTAACTACAGGGGAACTAACTATGGCTACACCTTC. Amino acids: CASSNYRGTNYGYTF.